Following are 12 T cell receptor beta chains from one sample sequenced in a study of identical twins (dated by TCRdb to the mid-2010s). The library was produced with 5' RACE. TCRdb names Illumina HiSeq 2000 as the instrument used. Clones were called with MiXCR by TCRdb after fastp trimmed the public reads at Q25, and only in-frame beta chains were retained. Rows matching on CDR3 protein sequence are summarized as one entry with the most common DNA and genes. In all, the sample holds roughly 240,000 distinct CDR3 sequences, and around 7% of those were seen once. The ten largest make up 3.6% of the sample. The sample also formed part of further work on yellow fever vaccine responses in identical twins.

The specimen was memory (CD45RO+) T cells sorted from blood. This sample's cell subset or site label indicates: CD45RO+ enriched T cells. These receptor sequences come from a woman aged 18-29 years in good health.

This clonotype was counted at least ten times. The chain couples TRBV12-3 or TRBV12-4 to TRBJ2-3; D might be TRBD2 (8 bases). Trimming pared 6 bases from V and 3 bases from J, leaving 19 bases between. The CDR3 runs to 16 residues. The CDR3 loop is CASSPKGGGRTDTQYF. The CDR3 coding sequence is TGTGCCAGCAGCCCTAAAGGGGGCGGGAGGACAGATACGCAGTATTTT.

The DNA of the CDR3 is TGTGCCACCAGCAGAGTGGGACTACTCTACAATGAGCAGTTCTTC. Translated, it gives CATSRVGLLYNEQFF. The V call is TRBV15, the J call TRBJ2-1, with TRBD2 matching over 7 bases. The CDR3 length is 15 residues. Germline assignment: CDR1 LNHNV and CDR2 YYDKDF (reference sequence). Unmatched junction bases numbered 3, after V lost 1 base and J lost 3 bases.

This clonotype was detected a few times. The chain has TRBV9 and TRBJ2-1; 10 bases match TRBD2. Per the germline V gene, CDR1 is SGDLS and CDR2 is YYNGEE. The CDR3 sequence is 15 residues long. Trimming removed 4 bases from V and 8 bases from J; junction bases left unmatched: 9. CDR3: CASSPHSGGADEQFF. CDR3 sequence (DNA): TGTGCCAGCAGCCCTCACAGCGGGGGGGCCGATGAGCAGTTCTTC.

This clonotype appeared a few times. The genes are TRBV12-3 or TRBV12-4 and TRBJ1-2; 9 positions match TRBD1. With V trimmed by 1 base and J by 4 bases, 7 bases remained unmatched. This CDR3 is built from 16 residues. The CDR3 DNA sequence: TGTGCCAGCAGTTTAGTAGGCGGGACAGGGACCTATGGCTACACCTTC. Its protein is CASSLVGGTGTYGYTF.

This sequence joins TRBV4-2 and TRBJ1-5; the D is unclear. Germline V gene data show CDR1 as LGHNA and CDR2 as YNFKEQ. The ends were cut back, 0 bases at V and 4 bases at J, with 7 bases in the middle. The CDR3 loop spans 14 amino acids. Here the CDR3 reads CASSQDTVNQPQHF. The CDR3 DNA sequence: TGTGCCAGCAGCCAAGATACAGTGAATCAGCCCCAGCATTTT.

This clonotype was seen a handful of times. The V call is TRBV18, the J call TRBJ2-1; D not certain. Germline CDR1 KGHSH, CDR2 LQKENI. The CDR3 totals 15 residues. V was trimmed by 3 bases and J by 0 bases, leaving 9 bases between them. DNA of the CDR3: TGTGCCAGCTCACCCAGATTCGGCTCCTACAATGAGCAGTTCTTC. It codes for CASSPRFGSYNEQFF.

This clonotype was counted between two and nine times. This rearrangement joins TRBV27 to TRBJ1-5, with D perhaps TRBD1 (6 bases). The CDR3 has 13 residues. V gave up 5 bases and J gave up 4 bases, with 9 bases separating them. The germline V gene encodes CDR1 MNHEY and CDR2 SMNVEV (reference sequence). The DNA of the CDR3 is TGTGCCAGCAGTCGGACAGATAATCAGCCCCAGCATTTT. This codes for CASSRTDNQPQHF.

This clonotype was observed a handful of times. The rearrangement joins TRBV12-3 or TRBV12-4 to TRBJ1-1; D uncertain. CDR3 length equals 13 residues. V dropped 5 bases and J dropped 4 bases, with 11 bases sitting between them. CDR3 sequence: CASSPFESTEAFF. CDR3 DNA sequence: TGTGCCAGCAGTCCCTTTGAGTCCACTGAAGCTTTCTTT.

The V and J genes are TRBV12-3 or TRBV12-4 and TRBJ1-5, with 7 positions matching TRBD1. V lost 5 bases and J lost 7; bases outside the gene matches: 11. The CDR3 has 15 amino acids. The CDR3 bases are TGTGCCAGCAGTCAGCAGGGGGGAATTGGACAGCCCCAGCATTTT. Translating gives CASSQQGGIGQPQHF.

Notes on this clonotype: This may be a read error: a much more frequent sequence differs by one nucleotide. The rearrangement uses TRBV5-1 and TRBJ2-1; 12 nucleotides line up with TRBD1. The CDR3 totals 15 residues. With 9 bases clipped from V and 6 bases from J, the junction kept 10 bases outside the gene matches. The germline V gene encodes CDR1 SGHRS and CDR2 YFSETQ. The CDR3, as DNA: TGCGCCATCAGAACCGGGACAGGGGGCCGCAATGAGCAGTTCTTC. Protein sequence: CAIRTGTGGRNEQFF.

This clonotype was counted a few times. The chain links TRBV7-9 to TRBJ2-1; TRBD2 matches 9 bases. The germline V gene has CDR1 SEHNR and CDR2 FQNEAQ (reference sequence). Losses at the gene ends were 4 bases for V and 1 base for J; bases not matched to a gene: 8. This CDR3 has 17 residues. DNA of the CDR3: TGTGCCAGCAGCTCCCCGAGACTAGCGGAATCCTACAATGAGCAGTTCTTC. Translation gives CASSSPRLAESYNEQFF.

This clonotype was counted only a few times. This rearrangement joins TRBV2 to TRBJ2-5; D unresolved. CDR3 length: 11 amino acids. The germline V gene encodes CDR1 SNHLY and CDR2 FYNNEI. The V end lost 9 bases, the J end lost 1 base, and 6 bases lay between the germline ends. The CDR3 reads CARRVQETQYF. DNA of the CDR3: TGTGCCAGAAGGGTCCAAGAGACCCAGTACTTC.